This TCR beta chain was recovered during a study of CD8+ T cells in alopecia areata. Extraction of RNA preceded its reverse transcription into cDNA, which served as the sequencing template. Generated by immunoSEQ multiplex PCR, the TCRdb table keeps only in-frame clones and is missing some. The table includes fewer than 250,000 clones, 64% detected once. The study, taken as a whole, reports: Expanded CD8+ clones among the top 100, as well as scalp clonality, were significantly decreased by tofacitinib. Mice showed TCR sharing more clearly than patients did, possibly owing to HLA.

As to treatment: oral pan-JAK inhibitor, 5-10 mg twice daily. Alopecia areata patients gave lesional scalp punch biopsies and peripheral blood samples. Per the germline V gene, CDR1 is MNHEY and CDR2 is SMNVEV (reference sequence). V gave up 5 bases and J gave up 1 base; unmatched junction bases: 9. This CDR3 has 17 residues. With respect to this clone: Its antigen is currently unknown.

The sample here was CD4+ T cells sorted from blood, taken at week 4, from a patient treated with tofacitinib. The V gene is TRBV27, the J gene TRBJ2-4, with 9 positions matching TRBD1. This TCR was sampled from a human donor with alopecia areata. The CDR3 protein is CASSKGQGVGAKNIQYF. The CDR3 nucleotides read TGTGCCAGCAGTAAGGGACAGGGCGTTGGGGCCAAAAACATTCAGTACTTC.